The present entry profiles one T cell receptor beta chain with its context. The antigen remains unidentified. The sample is drawn from a study of T cell responses to AZD1222 COVID-19 vaccine. The CDR3 runs 12 residues. Trimming removed 4 bases at V and 3 bases at J, with 4 bases between. Germline values: CDR1 SGDLS, CDR2 YYNGEE. Study-level findings and limits: Nearly half of spike-specific TCRs reportedly go after variant regions that carry no mutations. With dominance at 160-218 and 743-854, vaccine-associated CD4 TCRs spanned spike.

Profiling relied on immunoSEQ multiplex PCR, and the TCRdb table lists in-frame clones only, not all of them. This table has about 84,000 clones, approximately 85% appearing once. The chain uses TRBV9 and TRBJ2-2; D remains unclear. The source of this sequence is an adult who received the AZD1222 COVID-19 vaccine. The sample consisted of peripheral blood, taken 28 days after the second AZD1222 dose. For the CDR3, the DNA is TGTGCCAGCAGCATTTACACCGGGGAGCTGTTTTTT. Translating it yields CASSIYTGELFF. The whole variable domain, filled in from reference TRBV9 and TRBJ2-2, reads DSGVTQTPKHLITATGQRVTLRCSPRSGDLSVYWYQQSLDQGLQFLIQYYNGEERAKGNILERFSAQQFPDLHSELNLSSLELGDSALYFCASSIYTGELFFGEGSRLTVL.